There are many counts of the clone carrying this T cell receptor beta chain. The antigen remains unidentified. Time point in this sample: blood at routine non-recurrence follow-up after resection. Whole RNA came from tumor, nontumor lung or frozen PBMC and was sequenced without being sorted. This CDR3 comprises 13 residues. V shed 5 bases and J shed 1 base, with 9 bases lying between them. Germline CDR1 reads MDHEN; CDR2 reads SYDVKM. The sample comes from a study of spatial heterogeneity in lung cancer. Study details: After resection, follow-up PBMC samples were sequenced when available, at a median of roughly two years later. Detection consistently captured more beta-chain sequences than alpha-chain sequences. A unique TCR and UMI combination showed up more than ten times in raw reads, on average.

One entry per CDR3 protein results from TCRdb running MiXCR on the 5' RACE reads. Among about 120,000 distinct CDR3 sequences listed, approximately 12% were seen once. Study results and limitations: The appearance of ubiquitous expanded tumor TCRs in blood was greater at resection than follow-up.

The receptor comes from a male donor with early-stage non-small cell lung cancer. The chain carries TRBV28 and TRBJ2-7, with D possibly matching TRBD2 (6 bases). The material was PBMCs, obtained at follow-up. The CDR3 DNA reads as TGTGCCAGCAGTGCGGGGCGATCCTACGAGCAGTACTTC. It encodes CASSAGRSYEQYF. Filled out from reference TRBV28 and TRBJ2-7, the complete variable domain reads DVKVTQSSRYLVKRTGEKVFLECVQDMDHENMFWYRQDPGLGLRLIYFSYDVKMKEKGDIPEGYSVSREKKERFSLILESASTNQTSMYLCASSAGRSYEQYFGPGTRLTVT.